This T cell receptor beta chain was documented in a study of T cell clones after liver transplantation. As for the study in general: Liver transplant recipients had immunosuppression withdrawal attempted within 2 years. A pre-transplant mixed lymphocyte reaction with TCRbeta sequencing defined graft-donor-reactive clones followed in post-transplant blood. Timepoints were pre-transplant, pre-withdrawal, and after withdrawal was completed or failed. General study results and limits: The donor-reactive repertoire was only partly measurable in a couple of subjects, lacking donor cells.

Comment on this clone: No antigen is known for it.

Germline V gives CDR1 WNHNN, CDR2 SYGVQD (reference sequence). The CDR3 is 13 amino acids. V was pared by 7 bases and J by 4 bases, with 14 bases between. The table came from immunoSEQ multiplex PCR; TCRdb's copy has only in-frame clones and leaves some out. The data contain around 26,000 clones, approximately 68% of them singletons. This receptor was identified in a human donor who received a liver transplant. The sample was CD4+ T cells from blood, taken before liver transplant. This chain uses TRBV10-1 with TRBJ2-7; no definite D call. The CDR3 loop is CASKLPPFYEQYF. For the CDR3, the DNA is TGCGCCAGCAAACTACCGCCATTTTACGAGCAGTACTTC.